This T cell receptor beta chain was documented in a study of T-cell memory formation after mild COVID-19. TCRdb recomputed calls from the 5' RACE reads with MiXCR, one row per CDR3 protein. The sample lists hundreds of thousands of distinct CDR3 sequences, 20% to 25% occurring once. This TCR derives from a man aged 18-30 years who had mild COVID-19 (a few samples of this study predate the infection). Cell type and time point are not known. Input material: PBMCs or a T cell subset sorted from them (not recorded which).

The CDR3, as DNA: TGTGCCAGCAGCTTAAACGCGGGATCGGGCGATGAGCAGTTCTTC. Amino acid sequence: CASSLNAGSGDEQFF. The V and J genes are TRBV7-6 and TRBJ2-1; tentative D call: TRBD2 (6 bases). CDR3 length equals 15 residues. Germline loops: CDR1 SGHVS, CDR2 FNYEAQ. Trimming removed 2 bases at V and 8 bases at J, with 16 bases between.